This paragraph reports one TCR beta chain. The antigen is unknown. The CDR3 is 15 amino acids. V lost 8 bases and J lost 0, with 14 bases in between. From germline, CDR1 is LNHDA and CDR2 SQIVND (reference sequence). TCRdb keeps only in-frame clones here, not all; method: immunoSEQ multiplex PCR. The table lists 100,000 to 150,000 clones, about four fifths of them singletons. This record belongs to a study of radiation and T cells in renal cell carcinoma. Time point noted: blood 2 weeks post-SBRT. Treatment specified: 15 Gy SBRT to primary tumor, nephrectomy 4 weeks later. General observations from the study: From baseline, blood top tumor clonotypes peaked at 2 weeks post-radiation.

The receptor's source is a man over 45 with renal cell carcinoma. The input for sequencing was blood, taken from a patient whose treatment included radiotherapy and nephrectomy. The chain joins TRBV19 to TRBJ2-1, with TRBD2 as a possible D gene (6 bases). The CDR3 here is CASALAVGSYNEQFF. The CDR3 bases are TGTGCCAGTGCGTTAGCGGTTGGCTCCTACAATGAGCAGTTCTTC.